Listed below are T cell receptor beta chains from one sample, sequenced in a study of T cells after yellow fever vaccination. TCRdb called the 5' RACE reads again in MiXCR, with one record for every CDR3 protein. The top ten clones hold 1% to 1.2% of a sample with 200,000 to 300,000 distinct CDR3 sequences, roughly 6.3% of them seen once. Sequences were derived from CD4+ T cells sorted from PBMCs, sampled on the day of the yellow fever booster vaccination. These receptors came from a man aged 25 to 40 who received the YFV17D yellow fever vaccine. Each CDR3 is given with its conserved first and last residue. The D gene is left open where the match is weak. Clone size is given for some rows only: seen once, a few or many times, or a class if the clone is expanded.

v_call	clone_size	j_call	d_call	cdr3_aa	cdr3_nt
TRBV4-2	.	TRBJ1-4	.	CASSVVGPEKLFF	TGTGCCAGCAGTGTCGTTGGGCCTGAAAAACTGTTTTTT
TRBV20-1	.	TRBJ2-1	.	CSAGGAYEQFF	TGCAGTGCTGGAGGAGCGTATGAGCAGTTCTTC
TRBV5-1	few	TRBJ2-1	TRBD2	CASSLRASGSSYNEQFF	TGCGCCAGCAGCTTGCGGGCTAGCGGGAGCTCCTACAATGAGCAGTTCTTC
TRBV20-1	few	TRBJ1-2	TRBD1	CSARGTGEFNYGYTF	TGCAGTGCTAGGGGGACAGGGGAATTTAACTATGGCTACACCTTC
TRBV7-2	.	TRBJ1-5	.	CASSLGQVISPQHF	TGTGCCAGCAGCTTAGGACAGGTCATCTCCCCCCAGCATTTT
TRBV7-2	few	TRBJ2-7	TRBD2	CASSPLGGIEQYF	TGTGCCAGCAGCCCCCTCGGGGGGATCGAGCAGTACTTC
TRBV5-8	.	TRBJ2-7	.	CASSIDEPEQYF	TGTGCCAGCAGCATCGATGAGCCCGAGCAGTACTTC
TRBV11-2	.	TRBJ2-1	TRBD2	CASSPNRDKGAGGPRGEQFF	TGTGCCAGCAGCCCCAACCGGGACAAGGGAGCGGGAGGGCCTAGGGGTGAGCAGTTCTTC
TRBV4-1	many	TRBJ2-5	.	CASSQEDGTGTQYF	TGCGCCAGCAGCCAAGAAGACGGGACGGGGACCCAGTACTTC
TRBV5-1	.	TRBJ2-7	.	CASSLTFGGYEQYF	.
TRBV29-1	few	TRBJ2-5	TRBD1	CSVTPGGKETQYF	TGCAGCGTCACTCCAGGGGGCAAAGAGACCCAGTACTTC
TRBV5-1	many	TRBJ2-1	.	CASSLGDKFNEQFF	TGCGCCAGCAGCTTGGGGGACAAATTCAATGAGCAGTTCTTC
TRBV7-2	few	TRBJ2-1	.	CASSSQQRKYNEQFF	TGTGCCAGCAGCTCCCAGCAGCGGAAGTACAATGAGCAGTTCTTC
TRBV20-1	.	TRBJ2-7	.	CSARLVSYEQYF	TGCAGTGCTAGACTAGTCTCGTACGAGCAGTACTTC
TRBV7-2	many	TRBJ2-7	.	CASSLVGWYEQYF	TGTGCCAGCAGCTTAGTGGGGTGGTACGAGCAGTACTTC
TRBV20-1	.	TRBJ2-1	.	CSAGPEFSEQFF	TGCAGTGCGGGCCCCGAGTTCTCTGAGCAGTTCTTC
TRBV20-1	.	TRBJ1-2	TRBD1	CSVYRGNTDYGYTF	TGCAGTGTATACAGGGGGAATACCGACTATGGCTACACCTTC
TRBV9	few	TRBJ2-5	.	CASSVVPFGETQYF	TGTGCCAGCAGCGTAGTCCCCTTTGGGGAGACCCAGTACTTC
TRBV12-3/TRBV12-4	.	TRBJ1-1	.	CASSLREGGTEAFF	TGTGCCAGCAGTTTAAGGGAGGGGGGCACTGAAGCTTTCTTT
TRBV3-1	many	TRBJ2-7	.	CASSQGHAKGYEQYF	TGTGCCAGCAGCCAAGGACACGCGAAAGGATACGAGCAGTACTTC
TRBV11-2	many	TRBJ2-5	.	CASSSLIAETQYF	TGTGCCAGCAGCTCCCTCATAGCCGAGACCCAGTACTTC
TRBV24-1	few	TRBJ1-5	.	CATSEPGANQPQHF	TGTGCCACCAGTGAGCCGGGAGCCAATCAGCCCCAGCATTTT
TRBV12-3/TRBV12-4	many	TRBJ2-1	.	CASSLVVGTYNEQFF	TGTGCCAGCAGTTTAGTGGTTGGGACCTACAATGAGCAGTTCTTC
TRBV20-1	.	TRBJ1-2	.	CSARPRTTPGYTF	TGCAGTGCTCGGCCGAGGACAACCCCTGGCTACACCTTC
TRBV3-1	.	TRBJ1-2	TRBD1	CASSSGQRGGYTF	TGTGCCAGCAGCTCGGGACAGCGGGGCGGCTACACCTTC
TRBV27	few	TRBJ2-3	TRBD2	CASSFITSGRAADTQYF	TGTGCCAGCAGTTTTATTACTAGCGGGAGGGCGGCAGATACGCAGTATTTT
TRBV18	.	TRBJ2-6	.	CASGQSPNSGANVLTF	TGTGCCAGCGGACAGTCGCCGAACTCTGGGGCCAACGTCCTGACTTTC
TRBV7-6	few	TRBJ2-2	.	CASSRDEITGELFF	TGTGCCAGCAGCCGGGACGAGATTACCGGGGAGCTGTTTTTT
TRBV12-3/TRBV12-4	.	TRBJ2-7	.	CASSKGGSSYEQYF	TGTGCCAGCAGTAAAGGAGGGAGCTCCTACGAGCAGTACTTC
TRBV7-9	few	TRBJ1-5	.	CASASGNQPQHF	TGTGCCAGCGCCTCGGGCAATCAGCCCCAGCATTTT
TRBV5-1	many	TRBJ2-3	TRBD2	CASRWREEEDTQYF	TGCGCCAGCAGGTGGCGGGAGGAGGAAGATACGCAGTATTTT
TRBV7-2	many	TRBJ2-4	.	CASSSPPVYIQYF	TGTGCCAGCAGCTCACCCCCGGTATACATTCAGTACTTC